A selection of T cell receptor beta chains follows, all from one sample in a study of T cell responses to AZD1222 COVID-19 vaccine. Profiled with immunoSEQ multiplex PCR; TCRdb holds only in-frame clones, not every one. This sample yields 82,000 or so clones, of which roughly nine tenths are seen a single time; 5.2% belongs to the top ten. The starting material was peripheral blood, obtained on day 0 of AZD1222 vaccination. The receptors come from an adult in good health. The CDR3 runs from the conserved cysteine through the conserved F or W. Fields, in order: clone size, J gene, V gene, D gene, CDR3 DNA, CDR3 protein. The D gene is left open where the match is weak. Clone size is shown for a subset of rows, as once, few, many or a class of expanded clone.

once TRBJ1-4 TRBV7-9 TRBD1 TGTGCCAGCAGCGGACACAGGGGAGGTGAAAAACTGTTTTTT CASSGHRGGEKLFF
- TRBJ1-2 TRBV12-3/TRBV12-4 - TGTGCCAGCAGTTTAAGGGACGCCTTCGGCTACACCTTC CASSLRDAFGYTF
- TRBJ2-7 TRBV6-2/TRBV6-3 - TGTGCCAGCAGTCTACAGGGTCTCGAGCAGTACTTC CASSLQGLEQYF
- TRBJ1-6 TRBV2 - TGTGCCAGCAGTGGAGAGAATAATTCACCCCTCCACTTT CASSGENNSPLHF
- TRBJ2-1 TRBV2 - TGTGCCAGCAGGCCCGGGACTTACTCCTACAATGAGCAGTTCTTC CASRPGTYSYNEQFF
few TRBJ2-3 TRBV7-2 TRBD1 TGTGCCAGCAGCCCGCTTGACAGGGTGGATGGAGATACGCAGTATTTT CASSPLDRVDGDTQYF
- TRBJ1-1 TRBV19 - TGTGCCAGTAGTTCTTCCCTCAACACTGAAGCTTTCTTT CASSSSLNTEAFF
- TRBJ2-4 TRBV20-1 - TGCAGTGCTAGGGGACGGGACATTCAGTACTTC CSARGRDIQYF
- TRBJ1-1 TRBV28 - TGTGCCAGCAAGCCCCGGGACCGACTGAACACTGAAGCTTTCTTT CASKPRDRLNTEAFF
- TRBJ2-5 TRBV5-1 - TGCGCCAGCAGCTTGATGGGGGGAGAGACCCAGTACTTC CASSLMGGETQYF
few TRBJ2-2 TRBV28 TRBD1 TGTGCCAGCAGGGGGACAGAACACACCGGGGAGCTGTTTTTT CASRGTEHTGELFF
once TRBJ2-7 TRBV30 - TGTGCCTGGTTGGATGGGAAGTTCTTCTTC CAWLDGKFFF
- TRBJ1-1 TRBV3-1/TRBV3-2 - TGTGCCAGCAGCCAAAACTTGGCAGGAGGAACTGAAGCTTTCTTT CASSQNLAGGTEAFF
- TRBJ1-4 TRBV28 TRBD1 TGTGCCAGCAGTTCCCCCGCCGGGACAGGTCTTAATGAAAAACTGTTTTTT CASSSPAGTGLNEKLFF
once TRBJ1-2 TRBV4-3 - TGCGCCAGCAGCCAAGTGGGGGGGCCAGATGGCTACACCTTC CASSQVGGPDGYTF
- TRBJ2-5 TRBV9 - TGTGCCAGCAGCGTAGACCAAGAGACCCAGTACTTC CASSVDQETQYF
- TRBJ1-2 TRBV4-3 - TGCGCCAGCAGCCAAGATTCTACGACTTCTAACTATGGCTACACCTTC CASSQDSTTSNYGYTF
- TRBJ1-1 TRBV6-4 TRBD1 TGTGCCAGCAGGAAGACAGGGGAGGACACTGAAGCTTTCTTT CASRKTGEDTEAFF
- TRBJ1-1 TRBV19 TRBD1 TGTGCCAGTAACCCAGGGGGCGCAAGGGCTTTCTTT CASNPGGARAFF
- TRBJ1-1 TRBV7-2 - TGTGCCAGCAGCTTTCAACAGGGCACTGAAGCTTTCTTT CASSFQQGTEAFF
- TRBJ2-7 TRBV5-4 - TGTGCCAGCAGGGAATCCGACGAGCAGTACTTC CASRESDEQYF
- TRBJ2-7 TRBV28 - TGTGCCAGCGGATATTCCGGATCCTACGAGCAGTACTTC CASGYSGSYEQYF
- TRBJ1-2 TRBV27 - TGTGCCAGCAGTTTAGGGGCACAGATAACCTATGGCTACACCTTC CASSLGAQITYGYTF
- TRBJ1-1 TRBV19 - TGTGCCAGTAGTTTCCCCCCGGGGAGAATGAACACTGAAGCTTTCTTT CASSFPPGRMNTEAFF
- TRBJ1-4 TRBV6-6 - TGTGCCAGCAGTTACTCGAAGGAAAAACTGTTTTTT CASSYSKEKLFF
- TRBJ1-1 TRBV10-2 - TGCGCCAGCAGTGAGTCCAGCTCTCTCAGGACTATAGCTTTCTTT CASSESSSLRTIAFF
- TRBJ2-3 TRBV6-2/TRBV6-3 TRBD2 TGTGCCAGCAGTTACTCCCTGAGACTAGCGGGTCAGGGACGGGGCACAGATACGCAGTATTTT CASSYSLRLAGQGRGTDTQYF
- TRBJ1-1 TRBV19 - TGTGCCACATCACTATTTGCAGGGGTAAACACTGAAGCTTTCTTT CATSLFAGVNTEAFF
- TRBJ2-3 TRBV7-8 - TGTGCCAGCAGCTTAGGGGGTTTGAAGACAGATACGCAGTATTTT CASSLGGLKTDTQYF
- TRBJ1-5 TRBV19 - TGTGCCAGTAGGGGCCCGTCTAGCAATCAGCCCCAGCATTTT CASRGPSSNQPQHF
few TRBJ1-3 TRBV6-6 - TGTGCCAGCAGCCCCGGACTCCACTCTGGAAACACCATATATTTT CASSPGLHSGNTIYF
- TRBJ2-3 TRBV7-2 - TGTGCCAGCAGCTTAGGTTCAGCACGCACATATACGCAGTATTTT CASSLGSARTYTQYF
- TRBJ2-7 TRBV15 - TGTGCCACCAGCAGAGAAGGGCAGAACTACGAGCAGTACTTC CATSREGQNYEQYF
- TRBJ1-3 TRBV25-1 - TGTGCCAGCAGTGAATCGTATCGGGGAAACACCATATATTTT CASSESYRGNTIYF
- TRBJ2-7 TRBV30 - TGTGCCTATAAAACAGGGAGCTCCTACGAGCAGTACTTC CAYKTGSSYEQYF
- TRBJ1-5 TRBV4-3 TRBD1 TGCGCCAGCAGCCAAGATACAGGGGGCGGTCAGCCCCAGCATTTT CASSQDTGGGQPQHF